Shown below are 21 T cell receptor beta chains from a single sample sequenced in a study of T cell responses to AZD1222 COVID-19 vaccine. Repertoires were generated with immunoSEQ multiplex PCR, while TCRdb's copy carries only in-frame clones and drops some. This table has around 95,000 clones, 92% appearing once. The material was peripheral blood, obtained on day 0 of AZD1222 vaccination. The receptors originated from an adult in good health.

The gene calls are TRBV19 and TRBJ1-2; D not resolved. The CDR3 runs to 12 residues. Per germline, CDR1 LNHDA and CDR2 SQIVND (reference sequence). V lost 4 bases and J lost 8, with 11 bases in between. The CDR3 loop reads CASSNRRRGYTF. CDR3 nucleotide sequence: TGTGCCAGTAGTAACCGAAGAAGGGGCTACACCTTC.

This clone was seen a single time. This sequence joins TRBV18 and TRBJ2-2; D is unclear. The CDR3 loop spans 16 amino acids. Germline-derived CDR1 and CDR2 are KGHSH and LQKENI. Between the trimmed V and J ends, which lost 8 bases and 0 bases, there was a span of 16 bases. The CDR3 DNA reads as TGTGCCAGCCTCGGCCTTACAGCTCCGAACACCGGGGAGCTGTTTTTT. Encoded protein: CASLGLTAPNTGELFF.

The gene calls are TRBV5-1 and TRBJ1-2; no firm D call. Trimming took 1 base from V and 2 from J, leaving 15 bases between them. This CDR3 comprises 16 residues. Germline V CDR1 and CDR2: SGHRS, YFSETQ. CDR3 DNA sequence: TGCGCCAGCAGCTTGAGGGCAGATAACTTAAACTATGGCTACACCTTC. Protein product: CASSLRADNLNYGYTF.

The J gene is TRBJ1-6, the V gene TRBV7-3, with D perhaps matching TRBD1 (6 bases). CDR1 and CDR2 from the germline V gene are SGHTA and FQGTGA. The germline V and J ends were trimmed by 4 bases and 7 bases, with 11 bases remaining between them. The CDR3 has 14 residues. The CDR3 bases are TGTGCCAGCAGCTCAGGAGGGGGGAATTCACCCCTCCACTTT. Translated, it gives CASSSGGGNSPLHF.

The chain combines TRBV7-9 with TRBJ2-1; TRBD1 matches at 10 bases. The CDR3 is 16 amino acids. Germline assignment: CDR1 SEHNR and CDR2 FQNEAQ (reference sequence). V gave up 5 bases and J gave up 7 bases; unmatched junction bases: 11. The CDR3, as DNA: TGTGCCAGCAGCCTCTGGACAGGGGGTGAGTGGAATGAGCAGTTCTTC. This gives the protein CASSLWTGGEWNEQFF.

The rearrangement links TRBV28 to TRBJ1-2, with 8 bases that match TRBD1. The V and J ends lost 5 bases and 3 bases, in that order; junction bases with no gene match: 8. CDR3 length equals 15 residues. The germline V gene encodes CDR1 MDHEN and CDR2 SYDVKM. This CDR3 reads CASSSPTGEDYGYTF. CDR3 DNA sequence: TGTGCCAGCAGTAGTCCGACAGGGGAGGACTATGGCTACACCTTC.

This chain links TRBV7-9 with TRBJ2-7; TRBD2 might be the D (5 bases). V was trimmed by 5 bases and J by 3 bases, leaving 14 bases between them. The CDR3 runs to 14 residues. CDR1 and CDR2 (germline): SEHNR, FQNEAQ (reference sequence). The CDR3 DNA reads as TGTGCCAGCAGCCCGAATTTCGAGGGCTACGAGCAGTACTTC. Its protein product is CASSPNFEGYEQYF. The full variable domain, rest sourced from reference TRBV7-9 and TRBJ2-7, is DTGVSQNPRHKITKRGQNVTFRCDPISEHNRLYWYRQTLGQGPEFLTYFQNEAQLEKSRLLSDRFSAERPKGSFSTLEIQRTEQGDSAMYLCASSPNFEGYEQYFGPGTRLTVT.

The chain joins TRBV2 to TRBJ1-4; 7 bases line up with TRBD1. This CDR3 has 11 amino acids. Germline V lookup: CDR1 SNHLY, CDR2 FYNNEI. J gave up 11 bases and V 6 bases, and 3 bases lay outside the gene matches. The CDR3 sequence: CASRGTVKLFF. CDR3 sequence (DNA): TGTGCCAGCAGGGGGACAGTCAAACTGTTTTTT.

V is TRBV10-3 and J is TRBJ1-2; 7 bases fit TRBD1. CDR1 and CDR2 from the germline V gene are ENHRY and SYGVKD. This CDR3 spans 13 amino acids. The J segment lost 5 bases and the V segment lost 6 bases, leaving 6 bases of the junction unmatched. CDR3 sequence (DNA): TGTGCCATCAGCCGGGACAGTATATATGGCTACACCTTC. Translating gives CAISRDSIYGYTF.

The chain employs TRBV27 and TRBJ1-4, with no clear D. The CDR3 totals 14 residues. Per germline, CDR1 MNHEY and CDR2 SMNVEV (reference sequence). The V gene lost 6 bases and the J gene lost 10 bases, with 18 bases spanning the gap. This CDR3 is CASSPGSSVGKLFF. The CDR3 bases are TGTGCCAGCAGCCCCGGGTCATCAGTAGGAAAACTGTTTTTT. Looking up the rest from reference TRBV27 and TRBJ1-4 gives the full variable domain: EAQVTQNPRYLITVTGKKLTVTCSQNMNHEYMSWYRQDPGLGLRQIYYSMNVEVTDKGDVPEGYKVSRKEKRNFPLILESPSPNQTSLYFCASSPGSSVGKLFFGSGTQLSVL.

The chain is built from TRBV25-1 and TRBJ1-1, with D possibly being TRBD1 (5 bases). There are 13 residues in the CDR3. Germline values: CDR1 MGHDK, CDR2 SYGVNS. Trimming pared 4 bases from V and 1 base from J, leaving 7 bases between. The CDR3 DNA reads TGTGCCAGCAGTGCCGGACAGAACACTGAAGCTTTCTTT. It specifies CASSAGQNTEAFF.

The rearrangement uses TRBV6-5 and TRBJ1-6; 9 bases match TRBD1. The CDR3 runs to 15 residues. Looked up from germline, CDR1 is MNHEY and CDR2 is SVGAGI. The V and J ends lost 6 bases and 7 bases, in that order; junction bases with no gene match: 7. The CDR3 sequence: CASRVDRGRNSPLHF. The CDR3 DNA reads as TGTGCCAGCAGAGTGGACAGGGGTCGAAATTCACCCCTCCACTTT.

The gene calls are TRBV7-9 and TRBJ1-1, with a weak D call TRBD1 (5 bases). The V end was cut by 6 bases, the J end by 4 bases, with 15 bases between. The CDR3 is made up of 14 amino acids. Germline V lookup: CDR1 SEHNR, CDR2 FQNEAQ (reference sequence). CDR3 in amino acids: CASRQSEGITEAFF. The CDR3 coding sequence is TGTGCCAGCAGACAATCGGAGGGGATCACTGAAGCTTTCTTT.

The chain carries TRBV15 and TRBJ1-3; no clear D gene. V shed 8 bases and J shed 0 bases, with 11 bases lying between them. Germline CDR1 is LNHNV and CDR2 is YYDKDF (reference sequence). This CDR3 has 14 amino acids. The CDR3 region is CATERESSGNTIYF. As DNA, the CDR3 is TGTGCCACCGAACGGGAGAGCTCTGGAAACACCATATATTTT.

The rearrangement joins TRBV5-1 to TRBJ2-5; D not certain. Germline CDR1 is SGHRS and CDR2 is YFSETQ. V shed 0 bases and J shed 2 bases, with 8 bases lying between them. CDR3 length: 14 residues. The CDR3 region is CASSLAMAQETQYF. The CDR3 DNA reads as TGCGCCAGCAGCTTGGCAATGGCACAAGAGACCCAGTACTTC.

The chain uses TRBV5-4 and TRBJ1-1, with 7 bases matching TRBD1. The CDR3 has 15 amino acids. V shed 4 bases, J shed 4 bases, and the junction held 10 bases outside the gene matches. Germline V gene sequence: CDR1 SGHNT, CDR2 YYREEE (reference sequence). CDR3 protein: CASSPPRGQVTEAFF. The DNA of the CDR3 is TGTGCCAGCAGCCCGCCGAGGGGGCAAGTCACTGAAGCTTTCTTT.

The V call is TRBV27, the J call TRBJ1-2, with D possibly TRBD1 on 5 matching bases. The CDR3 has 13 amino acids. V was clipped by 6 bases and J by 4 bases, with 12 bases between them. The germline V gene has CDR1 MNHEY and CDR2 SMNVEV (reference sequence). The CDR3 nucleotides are TGTGCCAGCAGCCGACCGGGGGGCTATGGCTACACCTTC. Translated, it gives CASSRPGGYGYTF.

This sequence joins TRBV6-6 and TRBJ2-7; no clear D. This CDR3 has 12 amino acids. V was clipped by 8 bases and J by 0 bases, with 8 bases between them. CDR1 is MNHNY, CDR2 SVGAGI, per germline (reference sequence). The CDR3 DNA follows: TGTGCCAGCGGGGTCAGCTCCTACGAGCAGTACTTC. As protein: CASGVSSYEQYF.

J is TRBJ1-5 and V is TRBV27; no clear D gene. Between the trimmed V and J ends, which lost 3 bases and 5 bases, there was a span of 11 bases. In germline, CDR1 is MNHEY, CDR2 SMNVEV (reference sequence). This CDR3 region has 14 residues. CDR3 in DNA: TGTGCCAGCAGTTTCATGGGCAGAGATCAGCCCCAGCATTTT. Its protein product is CASSFMGRDQPQHF.

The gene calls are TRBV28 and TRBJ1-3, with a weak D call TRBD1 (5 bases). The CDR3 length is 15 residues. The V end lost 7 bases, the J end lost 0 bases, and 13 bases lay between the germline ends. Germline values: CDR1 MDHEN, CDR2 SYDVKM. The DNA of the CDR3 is TGTGCCAGCAACTCACAGGACCACTCTGGAAACACCATATATTTT. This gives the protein CASNSQDHSGNTIYF. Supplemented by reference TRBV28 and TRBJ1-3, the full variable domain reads DVKVTQSSRYLVKRTGEKVFLECVQDMDHENMFWYRQDPGLGLRLIYFSYDVKMKEKGDIPEGYSVSREKKERFSLILESASTNQTSMYLCASNSQDHSGNTIYFGEGSWLTVV.

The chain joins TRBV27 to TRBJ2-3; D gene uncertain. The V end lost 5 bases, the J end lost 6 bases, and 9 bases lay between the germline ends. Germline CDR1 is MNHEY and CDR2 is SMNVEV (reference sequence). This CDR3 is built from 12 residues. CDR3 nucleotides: TGTGCCAGCAGTCCCATAGGTGATACGCAGTATTTT. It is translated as CASSPIGDTQYF.